This T cell receptor (beta chain) was identified in a study of T-cell reconstitution after alpha-beta-depleted transplantation in children. This CDR3 is built from 11 residues. CDR1 is SQVTM, CDR2 ANQGSEA, per germline. Trimming took 4 bases from V and 1 from J, leaving 4 bases between them. The TCRbeta library was prepared with unique molecular identifiers. TCRdb itself ran the PCR reads through MiXCR, one entry per CDR3 protein. The sample has about 230,000 distinct CDR3 sequences, around 13% seen once; the top ten hold around 3%. This clonotype was picked up many times. This TCR derives from a human donor who donated a stem cell graft to a child with acute lymphoblastic leukemia. This chain uses TRBV29-1 with TRBJ1-1; D gene ambiguous. Sample: PBMCs from the stem cell graft donor, taken from the stem cell graft. Written as DNA, the CDR3 is TGCAGCGTTGCGAAGAACACTGAAGCTTTCTTT. Protein sequence: CSVAKNTEAFF.